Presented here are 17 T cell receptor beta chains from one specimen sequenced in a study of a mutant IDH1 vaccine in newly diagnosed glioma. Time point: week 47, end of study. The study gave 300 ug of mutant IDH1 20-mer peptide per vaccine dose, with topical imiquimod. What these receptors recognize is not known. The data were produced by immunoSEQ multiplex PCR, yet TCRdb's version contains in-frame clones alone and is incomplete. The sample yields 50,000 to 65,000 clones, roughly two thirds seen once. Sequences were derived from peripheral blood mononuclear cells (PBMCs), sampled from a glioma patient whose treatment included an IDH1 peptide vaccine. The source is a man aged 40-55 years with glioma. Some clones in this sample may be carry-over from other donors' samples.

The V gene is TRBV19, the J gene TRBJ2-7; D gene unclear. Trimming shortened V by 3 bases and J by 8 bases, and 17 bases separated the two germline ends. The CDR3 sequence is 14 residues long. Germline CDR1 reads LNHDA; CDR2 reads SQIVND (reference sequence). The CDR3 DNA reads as TGTGCCAGTAGTATTGGTCAAGCTTCTGTCCAGCAGTACTTC. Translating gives CASSIGQASVQQYF.

CDR3 region: CASSQLGQGGNEQFF. The CDR3, as DNA: TGTGCCAGCAGCCAACTCGGACAGGGGGGCAATGAGCAGTTCTTC. The chain links TRBV14 to TRBJ2-1; TRBD1 agrees at 10 bases. Trimming at V came to 2 bases and at J to 6 bases, leaving 4 bases not matched to a gene. Germline V CDR1 and CDR2: SGHDN, FVKESK. CDR3 size: 15 residues.

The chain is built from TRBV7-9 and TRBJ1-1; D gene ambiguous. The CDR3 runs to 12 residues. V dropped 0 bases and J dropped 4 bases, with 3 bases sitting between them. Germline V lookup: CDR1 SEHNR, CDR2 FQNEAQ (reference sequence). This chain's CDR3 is CASSLASTEAFF. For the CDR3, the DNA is TGTGCCAGCAGCTTAGCCTCCACTGAAGCTTTCTTT.

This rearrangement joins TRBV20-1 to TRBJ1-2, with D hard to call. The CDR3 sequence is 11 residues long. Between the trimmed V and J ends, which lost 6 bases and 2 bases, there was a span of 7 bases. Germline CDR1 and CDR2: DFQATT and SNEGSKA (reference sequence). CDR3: CSARRNYGYTF. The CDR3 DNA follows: TGCAGTGCCCGACGGAACTATGGCTACACCTTC.

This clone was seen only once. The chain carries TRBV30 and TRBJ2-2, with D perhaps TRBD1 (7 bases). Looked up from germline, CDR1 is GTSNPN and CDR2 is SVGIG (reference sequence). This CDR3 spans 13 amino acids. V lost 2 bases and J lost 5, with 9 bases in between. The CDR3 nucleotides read TGTGCCTGGAGTCAGGGGGGTACCGGGGAGCTGTTTTTT. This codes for CAWSQGGTGELFF.

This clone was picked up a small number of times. This chain's CDR3 is CATSRDSGTKYF. DNA of the CDR3: TGTGCCACCAGCAGAGATTCGGGGACAAAGTACTTC. The V gene is TRBV15, the J gene TRBJ2-5; possible D gene TRBD1, 6 bases. The CDR3 sequence is 12 residues long. Germline V gene data show CDR1 as LNHNV and CDR2 as YYDKDF (reference sequence). V was pared by 0 bases and J by 12 bases, with 11 bases between. The entire variable domain, with the rest obtained from reference TRBV15 and TRBJ2-5, is as follows: DAMVIQNPRYQVTQFGKPVTLSCSQTLNHNVMYWYQQKSSQAPKLLFHYYDKDFNNEADTPDNFQSRRPNTSFCFLDIRSPGLGDTAMYLCATSRDSGTKYFGPGTRLLVL.

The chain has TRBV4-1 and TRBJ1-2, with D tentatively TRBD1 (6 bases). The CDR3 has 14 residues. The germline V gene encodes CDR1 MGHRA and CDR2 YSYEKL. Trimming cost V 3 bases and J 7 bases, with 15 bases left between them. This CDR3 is CASSHQGQRVGYTF. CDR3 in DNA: TGCGCCAGCAGCCACCAAGGACAGCGGGTTGGCTACACCTTC.

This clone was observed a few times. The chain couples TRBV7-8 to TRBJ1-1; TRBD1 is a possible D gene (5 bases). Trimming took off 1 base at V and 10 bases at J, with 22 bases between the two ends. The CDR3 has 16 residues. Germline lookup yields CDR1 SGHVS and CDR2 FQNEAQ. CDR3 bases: TGTGCCAGCAGCTTAGTCCCCGCGTCCCGCAGGGTAACAGCTTTCTTT. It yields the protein CASSLVPASRRVTAFF. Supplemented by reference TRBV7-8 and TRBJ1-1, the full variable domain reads GAGVSQSPRYKVAKRGQDVALRCDPISGHVSLFWYQQALGQGPEFLTYFQNEAQLDKSGLPSDRFFAERPEGSVSTLKIQRTQQEDSAVYLCASSLVPASRRVTAFFGQGTRLTVV.

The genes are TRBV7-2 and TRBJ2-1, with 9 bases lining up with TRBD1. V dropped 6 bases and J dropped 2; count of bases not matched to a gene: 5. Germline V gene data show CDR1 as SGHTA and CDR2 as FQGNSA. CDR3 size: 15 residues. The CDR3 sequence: CASRLGQGPYNEQFF. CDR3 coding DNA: TGTGCCAGCAGATTGGGACAGGGCCCCTACAATGAGCAGTTCTTC.

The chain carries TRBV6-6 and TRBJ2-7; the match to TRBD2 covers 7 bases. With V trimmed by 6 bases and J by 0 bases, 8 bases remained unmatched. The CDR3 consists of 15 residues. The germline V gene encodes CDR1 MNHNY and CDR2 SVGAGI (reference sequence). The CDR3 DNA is TGTGCCAGCAGGGATCCGGGGGGAAGCTCCTACGAGCAGTACTTC. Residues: CASRDPGGSSYEQYF.

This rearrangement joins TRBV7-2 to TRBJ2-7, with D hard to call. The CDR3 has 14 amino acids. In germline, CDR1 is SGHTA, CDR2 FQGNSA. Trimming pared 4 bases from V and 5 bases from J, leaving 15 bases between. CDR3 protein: CASSYNPLGDEQYF. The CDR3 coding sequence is TGTGCCAGCAGCTATAATCCCCTTGGGGACGAGCAGTACTTC.

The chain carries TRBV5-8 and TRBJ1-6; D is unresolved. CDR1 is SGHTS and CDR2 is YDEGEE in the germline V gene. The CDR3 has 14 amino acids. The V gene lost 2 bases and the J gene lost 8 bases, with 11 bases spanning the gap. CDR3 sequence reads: CASSFGVGHSPLHF. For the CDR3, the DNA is TGTGCCAGCAGCTTCGGGGTGGGCCATTCACCCCTCCACTTT.

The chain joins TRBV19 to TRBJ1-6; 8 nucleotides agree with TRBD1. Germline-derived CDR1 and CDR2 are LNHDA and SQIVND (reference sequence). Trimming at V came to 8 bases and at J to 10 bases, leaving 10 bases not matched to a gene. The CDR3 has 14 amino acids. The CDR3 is CASRVRGLGSPLHF. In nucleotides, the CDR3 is TGTGCCAGTCGGGTCAGGGGGCTTGGCTCACCCCTCCACTTT.

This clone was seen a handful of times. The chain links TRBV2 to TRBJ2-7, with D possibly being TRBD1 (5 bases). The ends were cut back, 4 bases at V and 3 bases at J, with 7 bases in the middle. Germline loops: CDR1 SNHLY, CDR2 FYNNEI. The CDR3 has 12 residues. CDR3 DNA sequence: TGTGCCAGCAGTGGGCAGGGCTACGAGCAGTACTTC. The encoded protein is CASSGQGYEQYF.

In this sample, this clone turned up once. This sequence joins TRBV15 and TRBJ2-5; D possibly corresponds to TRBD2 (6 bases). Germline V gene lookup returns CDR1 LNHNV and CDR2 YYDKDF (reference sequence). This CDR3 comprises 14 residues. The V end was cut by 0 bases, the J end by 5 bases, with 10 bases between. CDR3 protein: CATSRDAGTETQYF. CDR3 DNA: TGTGCCACCAGCAGAGATGCGGGGACGGAGACCCAGTACTTC.

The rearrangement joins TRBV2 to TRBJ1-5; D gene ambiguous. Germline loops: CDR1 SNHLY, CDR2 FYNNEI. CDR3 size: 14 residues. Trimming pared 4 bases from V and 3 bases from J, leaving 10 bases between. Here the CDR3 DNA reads TGTGCCAGCAGTGTAAGGAGGGCCAATCAGCCCCAGCATTTT. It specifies CASSVRRANQPQHF.

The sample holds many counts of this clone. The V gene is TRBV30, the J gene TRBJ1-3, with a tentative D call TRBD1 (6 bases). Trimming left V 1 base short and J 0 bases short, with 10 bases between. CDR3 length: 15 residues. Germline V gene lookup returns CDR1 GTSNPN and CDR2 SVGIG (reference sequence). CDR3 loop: CAWSGQAISGNTIYF. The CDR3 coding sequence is TGTGCCTGGAGTGGACAGGCGATCTCTGGAAACACCATATATTTT.